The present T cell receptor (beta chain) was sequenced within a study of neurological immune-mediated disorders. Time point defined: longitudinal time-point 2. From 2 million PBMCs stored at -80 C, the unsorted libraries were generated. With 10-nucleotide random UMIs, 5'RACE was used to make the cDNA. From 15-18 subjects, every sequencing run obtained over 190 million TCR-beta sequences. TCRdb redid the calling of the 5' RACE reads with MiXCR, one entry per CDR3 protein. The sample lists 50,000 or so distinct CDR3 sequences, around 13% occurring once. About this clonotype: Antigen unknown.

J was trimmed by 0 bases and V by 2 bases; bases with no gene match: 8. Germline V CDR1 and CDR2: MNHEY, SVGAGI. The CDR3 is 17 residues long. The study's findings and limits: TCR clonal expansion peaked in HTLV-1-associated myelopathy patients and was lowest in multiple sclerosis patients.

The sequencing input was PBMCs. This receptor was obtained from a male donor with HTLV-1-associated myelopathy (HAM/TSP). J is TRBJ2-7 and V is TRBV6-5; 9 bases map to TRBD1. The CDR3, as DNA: TGTGCCAGCAGTTACGGGTCGGGGACAGGGAGCTCCTACGAGCAGTACTTC. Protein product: CASSYGSGTGSSYEQYF.